The present T cell receptor beta chain was sequenced within a study of sequential checkpoint blockade in melanoma. Across the whole study: Each arm's sequence ended with maintenance nivolumab.

Trimming pared 2 bases from V and 8 bases from J, leaving 19 bases between. This CDR3 is 16 amino acids long. Germline V CDR1 and CDR2: SGHTA, FQGNSA. TCRdb keeps only in-frame clones here, not all; method: immunoSEQ multiplex PCR. The sample holds around 4,500 clones, about 54% seen once. The treatment: randomized to nivolumab then ipilimumab (arm A) or the reverse (arm B). The chain is built from TRBV7-2 and TRBJ2-4; D might be TRBD2 (5 bases). The sample here was CD8+ T cells sorted from blood (inferred from file names), taken from a patient given nivolumab and ipilimumab in sequence. This receptor was identified in a human donor with melanoma. CDR3 in DNA: TGTGCCAGCAGCTTATACCCGGACTCGTTAGACTACATTCAGTACTTC. Its translation is CASSLYPDSLDYIQYF.